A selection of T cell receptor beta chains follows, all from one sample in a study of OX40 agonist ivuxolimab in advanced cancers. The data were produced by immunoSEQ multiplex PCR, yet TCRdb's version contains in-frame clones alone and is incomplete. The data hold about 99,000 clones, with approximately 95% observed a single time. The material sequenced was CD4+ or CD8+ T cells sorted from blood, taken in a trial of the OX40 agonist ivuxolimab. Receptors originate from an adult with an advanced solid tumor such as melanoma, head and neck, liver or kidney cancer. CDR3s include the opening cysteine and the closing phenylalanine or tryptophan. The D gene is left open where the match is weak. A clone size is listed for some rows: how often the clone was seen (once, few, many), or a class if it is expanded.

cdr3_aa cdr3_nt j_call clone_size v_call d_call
CASIIARPGQKVSTEAFF TGTGCCAGTATAATCGCGCGTCCAGGGCAGAAAGTGAGCACTGAAGCTTTCTTT TRBJ1-1 . TRBV19 .
CASSSPGQANTEAFF TGTGCCAGCAGTTCCCCGGGACAGGCGAACACTGAAGCTTTCTTT TRBJ1-1 . TRBV6-5 TRBD1
CASSSSGNTYNEQFF TGTGCCAGCAGCTCTAGCGGGAACACCTACAATGAGCAGTTCTTC TRBJ2-1 . TRBV7-9 TRBD2
CASSLQGGEQYF TGTGCCAGCAGTCTACAGGGGGGCGAGCAGTACTTC TRBJ2-7 . TRBV27 TRBD1
CASSQDWFRSSNTEAFF TGCGCCAGCAGCCAAGATTGGTTCAGGAGCTCGAACACTGAAGCTTTCTTT TRBJ1-1 . TRBV4-3 .
CASSYGETQYF TGTGCCAGCAGTTATGGAGAGACCCAGTACTTC TRBJ2-5 . TRBV6-7 .
CASTIPGGIVEAFF TGTGCCAGCACCATCCCCGGGGGTATAGTTGAAGCTTTCTTT TRBJ1-1 once TRBV28 .
CASSLPGTRGGELFF TGTGCCAGCAGCCTTCCCGGGACTCGTGGCGGGGAGCTGTTTTTT TRBJ2-2 once TRBV9 .
CASRPFFTGTSGNMQFF TGTGCCAGCAGACCTTTTTTCACCGGGACTAGCGGGAATATGCAGTTCTTC TRBJ2-1 . TRBV27 TRBD2
CASSQDRGTPTEQFF TGCGCCAGCAGCCAAGATCGGGGGACCCCAACAGAGCAGTTCTTC TRBJ2-1 . TRBV4-3 .
CASSSVLAPRGAHEQYF TGTGCCAGCAGTTCGGTGTTGGCCCCGAGGGGCGCCCACGAGCAGTACTTC TRBJ2-7 . TRBV27 .
CASSQGRPNNYGYTF TGCGCCAGCAGCCAAGGGAGGCCCAATAACTATGGCTACACCTTC TRBJ1-2 . TRBV4-3 .
CASRTGTGSYEQYF TGCGCCAGCAGAACTGGGACAGGATCCTACGAGCAGTACTTC TRBJ2-7 once TRBV5-1 TRBD1
CASSHQTGTYEQYF TGCGCCAGCAGCCACCAGACAGGCACCTACGAGCAGTACTTC TRBJ2-7 . TRBV4-1 .
CASSQEITAGWSSYEQYF TGTGCCAGCAGCCAAGAAATAACGGCAGGATGGAGCTCCTACGAGCAGTACTTC TRBJ2-7 . TRBV4-2 .
CASSLTAPTYEQYF TGTGCCAGTAGTCTGACAGCACCCACCTACGAGCAGTACTTC TRBJ2-7 . TRBV19 .
CSVERGFGAFF TGCAGCGTTGAAAGAGGGTTCGGAGCTTTCTTT TRBJ1-1 few TRBV29-1 .
CASSGRGSMGSGDIQYF TGTGCCAGCAGTGGCAGGGGAAGTATGGGGTCGGGAGACATTCAGTACTTC TRBJ2-4 . TRBV9 .
CASSLGPKYEQYF TGTGCCAGCAGTCTCGGCCCCAAATACGAGCAGTACTTC TRBJ2-7 . TRBV27 .
CASKTSGEDTQYF TGTGCCAGCAAAACTAGCGGGGAAGATACGCAGTATTTT TRBJ2-3 once TRBV9 TRBD2
CASMTQRTGSYEQYF TGTGCCAGCATGACCCAGCGTACCGGATCCTACGAGCAGTACTTC TRBJ2-7 . TRBV2 .
CASSQGWGSSTDTQYF TGCGCCAGCAGCCAAGGGTGGGGCTCTAGCACAGATACGCAGTATTTT TRBJ2-3 . TRBV4-1 .
CASSLSGTSGGYEQYF TGTGCCAGCAGTTTATCCGGGACTAGCGGGGGTTACGAGCAGTACTTC TRBJ2-7 . TRBV28 TRBD2
CASSLGEASNQPQHF TGTGCCAGCAGCTTAGGGGAGGCGAGCAATCAGCCCCAGCATTTT TRBJ1-5 . TRBV5-4 .
CASREAAGTGELFF TGTGCCAGCCGCGAGGCAGCGGGGACCGGGGAGCTGTTTTTT TRBJ2-2 . TRBV27 TRBD2
CASNSLEAGSVYGYTF TGCGCCAGCAACTCTCTCGAGGCAGGCTCCGTCTATGGCTACACCTTC TRBJ1-2 . TRBV4-1 .
CASNHRDSQSYEQYF TGTGCCAGCAACCACCGGGACAGCCAATCCTACGAGCAGTACTTC TRBJ2-7 . TRBV5-8 TRBD1
CASSFGRTSSGNTIYF TGTGCCAGCAGCTTCGGGAGAACTAGCTCTGGAAACACCATATATTTT TRBJ1-3 . TRBV7-9 .
CAISEVGENTGELFF TGTGCCATCAGTGAAGTAGGGGAGAACACCGGGGAGCTGTTTTTT TRBJ2-2 . TRBV10-3 .
CASSPDSRGGYTF TGTGCCAGCTCACCGGACTCGAGGGGCGGCTACACCTTC TRBJ1-2 . TRBV18 .
CASSRTTGGINEQYF TGCGCCAGCAGCCGGACGACAGGGGGCATCAACGAGCAGTACTTC TRBJ2-7 . TRBV5-1 TRBD1
CASSYAGAHYEQYF TGTGCCAGCAGTTATGCGGGGGCTCACTACGAGCAGTACTTC TRBJ2-7 . TRBV28 .
CASSLGQNYEQYF TGTGCCAGCAGCTTAGGCCAGAACTACGAGCAGTACTTC TRBJ2-7 . TRBV11-1 .
CASSLGSSSGANVLTF TGTGCCAGCAGCTTGGGGTCCAGCTCTGGGGCCAACGTCCTGACTTTC TRBJ2-6 . TRBV5-5 .
CASSSTGTRSYNEQFF TGTGCCAGCAGCTCAACCGGGACTAGGTCGTACAATGAGCAGTTCTTC TRBJ2-1 few TRBV7-9 TRBD2
CASSIVLRDGMAGQFF TGTGCCAGTAGTATAGTCCTCCGGGATGGAATGGCGGGGCAGTTCTTC TRBJ2-1 . TRBV19 .
CASSLPKRVHTGELFF TGTGCCAGCAGCTTACCCAAGCGGGTACACACCGGGGAGCTGTTTTTT TRBJ2-2 . TRBV7-8 .
CASSLYLPTSGNTIYF TGTGCCAGCAGTTTATATCTCCCTACCTCTGGAAACACCATATATTTT TRBJ1-3 . TRBV27 .
CASSLPLGLAGGGEQYF TGTGCCAGCAGCTTACCCCTCGGACTAGCGGGAGGTGGCGAGCAGTACTTC TRBJ2-7 . TRBV7-8 TRBD2
CASSDPGQEITDTQYF TGTGCCAGCAGCGACCCGGGACAGGAGATAACAGATACGCAGTATTTT TRBJ2-3 . TRBV9 TRBD1
CASSLGQGLGEQYF TGCGCCAGCAGCCTGGGACAGGGTTTAGGTGAGCAGTACTTC TRBJ2-7 . TRBV5-1 TRBD1
CASSLNPSGYNEQFF TGTGCCAGCAGCTTAAACCCTAGCGGCTACAATGAGCAGTTCTTC TRBJ2-1 few TRBV7-3 TRBD2
CASSLGVGTEAFF TGTGCCAGCAGCTTAGGGGTAGGGACTGAAGCTTTCTTT TRBJ1-1 . TRBV7-9 .
CASSPSRAGAPTYEQYF TGTGCCAGCAGCCCCTCTAGAGCGGGAGCTCCAACCTACGAGCAGTACTTC TRBJ2-7 . TRBV11-2 TRBD2
CASSMGLAATDTQYF TGTGCCAGCAGTATGGGACTAGCGGCCACAGATACGCAGTATTTT TRBJ2-3 . TRBV27 TRBD2
CASSSGLAHNEQFF TGTGCCAGCAGCTCCGGACTAGCCCACAATGAGCAGTTCTTC TRBJ2-1 . TRBV6-6 TRBD2
CASSSGERDEQYF TGCGCCAGCAGCTCTGGGGAGAGGGACGAGCAGTACTTC TRBJ2-7 once TRBV5-1 .
CASSYSRGGLDTF TGTGCCAGCAGTTACTCACGGGGGGGTTTAGATACCTTC TRBJ1-2 . TRBV6-6 .
CASSSGRLYNSPLHF TGTGCCAGCAGTTCCGGACGGCTTTATAATTCACCCCTCCACTTT TRBJ1-6 . TRBV27 .
CASSLGIQGSYGYTF TGTGCCAGCAGCTTAGGAATACAGGGGAGTTATGGCTACACCTTC TRBJ1-2 . TRBV7-9 TRBD1
CASSLDRNYGYTF TGCGCCAGCAGCTTGGACAGAAACTATGGCTACACCTTC TRBJ1-2 . TRBV5-1 .
CATSREGTSGSHEQFF TGTGCCACCAGCAGAGAGGGGACTAGTGGATCCCATGAGCAGTTCTTC TRBJ2-1 . TRBV15 TRBD2
CASSRILGQTDTQYF TGTGCCAGCAGCCGGATACTAGGACAGACAGATACGCAGTATTTT TRBJ2-3 . TRBV27 .
CASSLTYNEQFF TGTGCCAGCAGCTTAACCTACAATGAGCAGTTCTTC TRBJ2-1 . TRBV7-3 .
CASSFWGDSNQPQHF TGTGCCAGCAGCTTTTGGGGAGATAGCAATCAGCCCCAGCATTTT TRBJ1-5 . TRBV5-5 .
CASSQARTDLLGYTF TGCGCCAGCAGCCAGGCCAGGACCGATCTGTTGGGCTACACCTTC TRBJ1-2 . TRBV4-1 .
CASRLLADRASEAFF TGTGCCAGCAGGCTCCTCGCGGACAGGGCGTCTGAAGCTTTCTTT TRBJ1-1 . TRBV6-5 TRBD1
CASSKGTGERPQHF TGTGCCAGCAGTAAAGGGACAGGGGAACGGCCCCAGCATTTT TRBJ1-5 . TRBV6-5 TRBD1
CASSQSDLRITDTQYF TGTGCCAGCAGCCAGTCGGACTTGCGGATCACAGATACGCAGTATTTT TRBJ2-3 once TRBV14 .